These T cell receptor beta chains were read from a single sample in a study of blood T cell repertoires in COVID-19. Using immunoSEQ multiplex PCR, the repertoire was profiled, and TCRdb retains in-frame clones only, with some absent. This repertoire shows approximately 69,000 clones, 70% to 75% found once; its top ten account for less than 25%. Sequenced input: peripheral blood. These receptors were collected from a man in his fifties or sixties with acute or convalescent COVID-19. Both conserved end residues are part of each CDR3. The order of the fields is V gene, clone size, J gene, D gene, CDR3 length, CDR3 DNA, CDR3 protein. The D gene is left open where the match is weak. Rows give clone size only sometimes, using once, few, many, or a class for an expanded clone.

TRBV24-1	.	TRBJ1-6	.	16	TGTGCCACCAGTGATTTGGGGCAGACACTCAATTCACCCCTCCACTTT	CATSDLGQTLNSPLHF
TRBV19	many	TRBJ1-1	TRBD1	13	TGTGCCAGTGCCGTTACAGGGGAAGCTGAAGCTTTCTTT	CASAVTGEAEAFF
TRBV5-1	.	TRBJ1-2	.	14	TGCGCCAGCCAAGATCCAGGGCGAGCCTATGGCTACACCTTC	CASQDPGRAYGYTF
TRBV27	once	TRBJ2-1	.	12	TGTGCCAGCAGTTTGGGAGCAGATGAGCAGTTCTTC	CASSLGADEQFF
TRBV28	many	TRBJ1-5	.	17	TGTGCCAGCAGTCCGGGGCAGGGGACGATTGGCAATCAGCCCCAGCATTTT	CASSPGQGTIGNQPQHF
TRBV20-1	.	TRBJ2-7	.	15	TGCAGTGCTAGTTTAGGCGGAGGCGTCTCCTACGAGCAGTACTTC	CSASLGGGVSYEQYF
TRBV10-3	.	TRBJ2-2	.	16	TGTGCCATCAGTGAGTCGATAGGCCCAGGGCCCGGGGAGCTGTTTTTT	CAISESIGPGPGELFF
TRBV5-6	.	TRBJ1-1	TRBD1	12	TGTGCCAGCAGCCGGACAGGGGCTGAAGCTTTCTTT	CASSRTGAEAFF
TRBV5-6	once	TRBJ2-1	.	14	TGTGCCAGCAGCTTGCCCGGCTCCTACAATGAGCAGTTCTTC	CASSLPGSYNEQFF
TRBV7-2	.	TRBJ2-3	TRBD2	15	TGTGCCAGCAGCTTAGAGGCGGGAGGGGGGGATACGCAGTATTTT	CASSLEAGGGDTQYF
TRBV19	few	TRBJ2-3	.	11	TGTGCCAGTAGTCACACAGATACGCAGTATTTT	CASSHTDTQYF
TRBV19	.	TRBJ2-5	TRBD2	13	TGTGCCAGTAGGGGGGGGAACGGGGAGACCCAGTACTTC	CASRGGNGETQYF
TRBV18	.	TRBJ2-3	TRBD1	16	TGTGCCAGCTCCCCTACCGGGACAGGGAGTTCCGATACGCAGTATTTT	CASSPTGTGSSDTQYF
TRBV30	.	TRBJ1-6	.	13	TGTGCCTGGAGTGTGGCAGGCCCCGGGGCCCTCCACTTT	CAWSVAGPGALHF
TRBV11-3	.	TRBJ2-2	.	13	TGTGCCAGCAGCCCCCAGAACACCGGGGAGCTGTTTTTT	CASSPQNTGELFF
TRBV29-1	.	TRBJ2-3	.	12	TGCAGCGTAGAGCAGGGCGCAGATACGCAGTATTTT	CSVEQGADTQYF
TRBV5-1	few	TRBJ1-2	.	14	TGCGCCAGCGGCGTAGTCGGACAGCCTTGGGGCTACACCTTC	CASGVVGQPWGYTF
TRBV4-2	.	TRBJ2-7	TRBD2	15	TGTGCCAGCAGCCAAGAGACTAGCGGGGGATACGAGCAGTACTTC	CASSQETSGGYEQYF
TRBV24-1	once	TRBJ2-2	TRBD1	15	TGTGCCACCAGTGATTGGGGACAGGGCACCGGGGAGCTGTTTTTT	CATSDWGQGTGELFF
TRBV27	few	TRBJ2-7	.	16	TGTGCCAGCAGTTTTTCCCCCTCTCCGAGTGGTGACGAGCAGTACTTC	CASSFSPSPSGDEQYF
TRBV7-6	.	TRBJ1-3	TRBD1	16	TGTGCCAGCAGCTCGGGACAGGGGCTCTCTGGAAACACCATATATTTT	CASSSGQGLSGNTIYF
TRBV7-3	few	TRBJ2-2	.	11	TGTGCCAGCAGCCAGACCGGGGAGCTGTTTTTT	CASSQTGELFF
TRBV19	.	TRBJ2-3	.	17	TGTGCCAGTAGTACTACCGAAACAGGGCGGTCCGCAGATACGCAGTATTTT	CASSTTETGRSADTQYF
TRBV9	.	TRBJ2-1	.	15	TGTGCCAGCAGCGCCGGCGCGGGGCTTGGGAATGAGCAGTTCTTC	CASSAGAGLGNEQFF
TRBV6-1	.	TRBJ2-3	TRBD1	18	TGTGCCAGCAGTGAACTTACGACAGGGTTTGGAGTAACAGATACGCAGTATTTT	CASSELTTGFGVTDTQYF
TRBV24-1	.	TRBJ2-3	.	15	TGTGCCACCAGTGATTACGGGAGAAGCACGGATACGCAGTATTTT	CATSDYGRSTDTQYF
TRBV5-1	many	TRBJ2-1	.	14	TGCGCCAGCAGCTTGATGGACTTGAACAATGAGCAGTTCTTC	CASSLMDLNNEQFF
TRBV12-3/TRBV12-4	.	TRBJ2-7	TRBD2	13	TGTGCCAGCAGACCGGGACTAGACTACGAGCAGTACTTC	CASRPGLDYEQYF
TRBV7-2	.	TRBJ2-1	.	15	TGTGCCAGCAGCTTAGAACCCGCGATAAAAAATGAGCAGTTCTTC	CASSLEPAIKNEQFF
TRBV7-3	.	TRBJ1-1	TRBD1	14	TGTGCCAGCAGCTTGACAGGGGTGGAGACTGAAGCTTTCTTT	CASSLTGVETEAFF
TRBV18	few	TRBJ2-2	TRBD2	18	TGTGCCAGCTCACCTCGGACTAGCGGGAGGCCTGGAGCCGGGGAGCTGTTTTTT	CASSPRTSGRPGAGELFF
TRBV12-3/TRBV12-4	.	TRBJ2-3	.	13	TGTGCCAGCAGAGTACAGGGAACCGATACGCAGTATTTT	CASRVQGTDTQYF
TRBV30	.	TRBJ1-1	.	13	TGTGCCTGGAGTGTACTAGGGAGCACTGAAGCTTTCTTT	CAWSVLGSTEAFF
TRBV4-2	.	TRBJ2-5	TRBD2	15	TGTGCCAGCAGCCAAGATCGGGAGGGCCAAGAGACCCAGTACTTC	CASSQDREGQETQYF
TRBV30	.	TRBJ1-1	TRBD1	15	TGTGCCTGGAGAAAGTGGACAGGGGGCAACACTGAAGCTTTCTTT	CAWRKWTGGNTEAFF
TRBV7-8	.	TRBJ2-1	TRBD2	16	TGTGCCAGCAGCGGGTTAGCGGGGCCCTCCTACAATGAGCAGTTCTTC	CASSGLAGPSYNEQFF
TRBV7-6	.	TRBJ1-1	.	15	TGTGCCAGCAGCTTAGGTTTAGGCGGTGCGAAGGAAGCTTTCTTT	CASSLGLGGAKEAFF
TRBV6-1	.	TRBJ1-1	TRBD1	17	TGTGCCAGCAGTGATCCTCGGGACAGACTTATGAACACTGAAGCTTTCTTT	CASSDPRDRLMNTEAFF
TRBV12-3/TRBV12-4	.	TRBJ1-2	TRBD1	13	TGTGCCAGCTTACAGGGGAGGAACTATGGCTACACCTTC	CASLQGRNYGYTF
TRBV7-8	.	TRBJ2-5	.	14	TGTGCCAGCAGCTTAGGAGGGCCGACGGGGACCCAGTACTTC	CASSLGGPTGTQYF
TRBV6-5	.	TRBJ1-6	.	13	TGTGCCAGCAAAATGGGCCGGAATTCACCCCTCCACTTT	CASKMGRNSPLHF
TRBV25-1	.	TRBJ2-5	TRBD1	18	TGTGCCAGCAGTGCACGATCCGGGACAGGGGGCGCAACGGAGACCCAGTACTTC	CASSARSGTGGATETQYF
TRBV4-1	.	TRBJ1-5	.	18	TGCGCCAGCAGCCAAGATCCGATAACAGGCTATAGCAATCAGCCCCAGCATTTT	CASSQDPITGYSNQPQHF
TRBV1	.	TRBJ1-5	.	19	TGCACCAGCAGCCGTTGGTTTAATTTAGACAGGGGGCATATTCAGCCCCAGCATTTT	CTSSRWFNLDRGHIQPQHF
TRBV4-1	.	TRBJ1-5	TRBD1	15	TGCGCCAGCAGCCCAACAGGGGGGGGAAATCAGCCCCAGCATTTT	CASSPTGGGNQPQHF
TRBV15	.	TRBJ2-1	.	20	TGTGCCACCAGCAGCCCGACCGGGGCGGCCCTACTAAGGGGGTACAATGAGCAGTTCTTC	CATSSPTGAALLRGYNEQFF
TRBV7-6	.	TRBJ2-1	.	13	TGTGCCAGCAGTATAGCGGAGAACAATGAGCAGTTCTTC	CASSIAENNEQFF
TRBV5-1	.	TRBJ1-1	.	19	TGCGCCAGCAGCTGGACAAAAGGAGGGCTTGAGCGCAGTAACACTGAAGCTTTCTTT	CASSWTKGGLERSNTEAFF
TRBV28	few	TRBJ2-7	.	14	TGTGCCAGCAGTTTAAGAGGCGGGGCCTACGAGCAGTACTTC	CASSLRGGAYEQYF
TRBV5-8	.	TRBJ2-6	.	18	TGTGCCAGCAGCTTGTTCGGACACGTCAATTCTGGGGCCAACGTCCTGACTTTC	CASSLFGHVNSGANVLTF
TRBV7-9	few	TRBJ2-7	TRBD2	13	TGTGCCAGCAGTACACTAGCGGGATCCGAGCAGTACTTC	CASSTLAGSEQYF
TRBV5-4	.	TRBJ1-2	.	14	TGTGCCAGCAGCTTTGCTCAGGGAGGCTATGGCTACACCTTC	CASSFAQGGYGYTF